The present T cell receptor beta chain was sequenced within a study of control samples from healthy donors and cancer patients. Assay used: immunoSEQ multiplex PCR; TCRdb lists only in-frame clones, some missing. The sample records roughly 150,000 clones, over 85% being singletons. The source of this sequence is a man over 45 in good health. Sequencing input: blood.

DNA for the CDR3: TGCAGCGTTGACACCCGAGGTGTCCATGGCTACACCTTC. It encodes CSVDTRGVHGYTF. This chain joins TRBV29-1 and TRBJ1-2; no reliable D call. Germline CDR1 is SQVTM and CDR2 is ANQGSEA. Trimming removed 3 bases at V and 6 bases at J, with 14 bases between. The CDR3 spans 13 residues.